This TCR beta chain was sequenced for a study of T cell responses to AZD1222 COVID-19 vaccine. Germline assignment: CDR1 SQVTM and CDR2 ANQGSEA. This CDR3 comprises 13 residues. Germline trimming cut 5 bases from V and 7 bases from J; bases unmatched to any gene: 8. Repertoires were generated with immunoSEQ multiplex PCR, while TCRdb's copy carries only in-frame clones and drops some. The sample has about 160,000 clones, 88% seen once. The chain links TRBV29-1 to TRBJ2-1, with TRBD1 matching over 7 bases. The input for sequencing was peripheral blood, taken on day 0 of AZD1222 vaccination. The clonotype was recovered from an adult in good health. CDR3 residues: CSVPDRVGNEQFF. Here the CDR3 DNA reads TGCAGCGTTCCTGACAGGGTGGGTAATGAGCAGTTCTTC.